Following are 28 T cell receptor beta chains from one sample sequenced in a study of shared clonotypes between healthy human individuals. The data were produced by immunoSEQ multiplex PCR, yet TCRdb's version contains in-frame clones alone and is incomplete. The sample contains some 680,000 clones, 73% of which appear only once. Sequencing was carried out using memory CD4+ T cells sorted from blood. Subset given: CD45RA-negative fraction. Receptors were obtained from a woman between 25 and 40 years old in good health.

The table lists this clone with many counts. The genes are TRBV7-2 and TRBJ2-1; 9 nucleotides line up with TRBD2. Germline CDR1 SGHTA, CDR2 FQGNSA. J gave up 7 bases and V 2 bases, and 12 bases lay outside the gene matches. This CDR3 spans 17 amino acids. Here the CDR3 reads CASSLRSGRTLGNEQFF. The CDR3 region has the DNA TGTGCCAGCAGCTTACGGAGCGGGAGGACCCTGGGGAATGAGCAGTTCTTC.

J is TRBJ1-2 and V is TRBV19, with 10 bases matching TRBD1. This CDR3 has 15 amino acids. J lost 8 bases, V lost 5 bases, and 11 bases had no gene match. Germline V gene data show CDR1 as LNHDA and CDR2 as SQIVND (reference sequence). Here the CDR3 reads CASSVHSGTGEGYTF. For the CDR3, the DNA is TGTGCCAGTAGTGTTCACTCCGGGACAGGGGAGGGCTACACCTTC. The full variable domain, rest sourced from reference TRBV19 and TRBJ1-2, is DGGITQSPKYLFRKEGQNVTLSCEQNLNHDAMYWYRQDPGQGLRLIYYSQIVNDFQKGDIAEGYSVSREKKESFPLTVTSAQKNPTAFYLCASSVHSGTGEGYTFGSGTRLTVV.

The chain has TRBV29-1 and TRBJ2-3, with D perhaps matching TRBD2 (5 bases). The CDR3 is 12 residues long. V lost 8 bases, J lost 4 bases, and 13 bases lay in between. Germline V gives CDR1 SQVTM, CDR2 ANQGSEA. The CDR3 nucleotides read TGCAGCACATTTTCGGGGTCAGATACGCAGTATTTT. Translation gives CSTFSGSDTQYF.

The chain is built from TRBV7-2 and TRBJ2-1; no reliable D call. CDR1 SGHTA and CDR2 FQGNSA come from the germline V gene. The ends were cut back, 1 base at V and 6 bases at J, with 10 bases in the middle. The CDR3 runs 14 residues. The CDR3 protein is CASSLGWAANEQFF. The CDR3 DNA reads TGTGCCAGCAGCTTAGGGTGGGCGGCCAATGAGCAGTTCTTC.

The gene calls are TRBV5-6 and TRBJ2-3, with 7 bases that match TRBD2. The ends lost 6 bases at V and 1 base at J; junction bases unmatched: 20. This CDR3 has 19 residues. The germline V gene has CDR1 SGHDT and CDR2 YYEEEE. Here the CDR3 DNA reads TGTGCCAGCACCCTCGGTGAAGGCGGGAGAGGGTGGGGCACAGATACGCAGTATTTT. Residues: CASTLGEGGRGWGTDTQYF.

This rearrangement joins TRBV14 to TRBJ2-5; D call uncertain. Germline V gene sequence: CDR1 SGHDN, CDR2 FVKESK. CDR3 length: 15 amino acids. V was shortened by 1 base and J by 4 bases, with 13 bases between the two germline ends. CDR3 protein: CASSQGIRRRETQYF. CDR3 DNA sequence: TGTGCCAGCAGCCAAGGTATACGTCGCCGAGAGACCCAGTACTTC.

The gene calls are TRBV5-1 and TRBJ2-5; TRBD2 is a possible D gene (6 bases). V lost 4 bases to trimming and J lost 4 bases, with 17 bases between them. The CDR3 spans 15 residues. Looked up from germline, CDR1 is SGHRS and CDR2 is YFSETQ. The CDR3 region has the DNA TGCGCCAGCAGCCCGGGACTCGAGGGAATAGAGACCCAGTACTTC. It specifies CASSPGLEGIETQYF.

The J gene is TRBJ2-6, the V gene TRBV15; 7 nucleotides match TRBD2. CDR1 and CDR2 from the germline V gene are LNHNV and YYDKDF (reference sequence). Germline trimming cut 4 bases from V and 0 bases from J; bases unmatched to any gene: 3. CDR3 length equals 16 residues. The CDR3 region has the DNA TGTGCCACCAGCATGGGGGGGGGCTCTGGGGCCAACGTCCTGACTTTC. Protein sequence: CATSMGGGSGANVLTF.

The chain's CDR3 is CAHSKGSGSGGELFF. DNA for the CDR3: TGTGCCCACTCGAAGGGGAGCGGGAGTGGCGGGGAGCTGTTTTTT. This chain connects TRBV7-2 to TRBJ2-2; 8 bases align to TRBD2. The ends lost 11 bases at V and 7 bases at J; junction bases unmatched: 15. The CDR3 runs 15 residues. The germline gives CDR1 SGHTA, CDR2 FQGNSA.

The chain carries TRBV10-3 and TRBJ2-4; D call uncertain. CDR1 and CDR2 (germline): ENHRY, SYGVKD. This CDR3 comprises 13 residues. The V end lost 11 bases, the J end lost 1 base, and 12 bases lay between the germline ends. Here the CDR3 reads CASSETAKNIQYF. CDR3 DNA sequence: TGTGCCTCGAGCGAGACGGCCAAAAACATTCAGTACTTC.

The rearrangement uses TRBV10-3 and TRBJ2-7, with D unclear. This CDR3 is 13 amino acids long. Germline V lookup: CDR1 ENHRY, CDR2 SYGVKD. V lost 4 bases and J 7 bases, leaving 14 bases between the germline ends. The CDR3 nucleotides read TGTGCCATCAGTGGTCAATCGTCTGGAGAGCAGTACTTC. Its translation: CAISGQSSGEQYF.

Concerning this clone itself: A single base separates this from a much larger clone, so it may be a read error. Additional DNA sequences in this sample encode the identical CDR3. This sequence joins TRBV28 and TRBJ2-7; D is unclear. This CDR3 comprises 11 residues. CDR1 and CDR2 (germline): MDHEN, SYDVKM. V lost 4 bases to trimming and J lost 4 bases, with 5 bases between them. The CDR3 nucleotides are TGTGCCAGCAGTTCCACATACGAGCAGTACTTC. Amino acid sequence: CASSSTYEQYF. The entire variable domain, with the rest obtained from reference TRBV28 and TRBJ2-7, is as follows: DVKVTQSSRYLVKRTGEKVFLECVQDMDHENMFWYRQDPGLGLRLIYFSYDVKMKEKGDIPEGYSVSREKKERFSLILESASTNQTSMYLCASSSTYEQYFGPGTRLTVT.

This clone appeared many times. The chain recombines TRBV11-3 with TRBJ2-1; 7 nucleotides align to TRBD2. CDR1 and CDR2 (germline): SGHNT, YENEEA. The length of the CDR3 is 15 residues. J gave up 3 bases and V 0 bases, and 2 bases lay outside the gene matches. The CDR3 region is CASSLEGGSYNEQFF. CDR3 nucleotide sequence: TGTGCCAGCAGCTTAGAGGGCGGGAGCTACAATGAGCAGTTCTTC. Full variable domain (rest looked up from reference TRBV11-3 and TRBJ2-1): EAGVVQSPRYKIIEKKQPVAFWCNPISGHNTLYWYLQNLGQGPELLIRYENEEAVDDSQLPKDRFSAERLKGVDSTLKIQPAELGDSAVYLCASSLEGGSYNEQFFGPGTRLTVL.

V and J are TRBV5-6 and TRBJ2-2; D is tentatively TRBD1 or TRBD2 (6 bases each). The CDR3 runs to 14 residues. Germline V gene data show CDR1 as SGHDT and CDR2 as YYEEEE. V dropped 3 bases and J dropped 4 bases, with 10 bases sitting between them. The CDR3 nucleotides read TGTGCCAGCAGCTGGGGGGCCTCCACCGGGGAGCTGTTTTTT. Translated: CASSWGASTGELFF.

On this clone: Other DNA sequences from this sample encode an identical CDR3 as well. The genes are TRBV5-1 and TRBJ2-6; D not certain. Germline V CDR1 and CDR2: SGHRS, YFSETQ. The length of the CDR3 is 15 residues. V shed 0 bases and J shed 1 base, with 5 bases lying between them. For the CDR3, the DNA is TGCGCCAGCAGCTTGGAAGGGTCTGGGGCCAACGTCCTGACTTTC. It translates to CASSLEGSGANVLTF.

This clone showed up many times. Distinct nucleotide sequences in the sample also encode this CDR3. V is TRBV11-2 and J is TRBJ2-1; 10 bases agree with TRBD1. Germline V gives CDR1 SGHAT, CDR2 FQNNGV. The CDR3 consists of 14 residues. The V and J ends lost 4 bases and 4 bases, in that order; junction bases with no gene match: 1. CDR3 amino acids: CASSSGQGYNEQFF. In nucleotides, the CDR3 is TGTGCCAGCAGCTCGGGACAGGGGTACAATGAGCAGTTCTTC.

This clone showed up many times. V usage is TRBV7-3 and J usage is TRBJ2-1, with 11 bases matching TRBD2. Germline V gene lookup returns CDR1 SGHTA and CDR2 FQGTGA. The CDR3 is 14 residues long. V shed 7 bases, J shed 6 bases, and the junction held 5 bases outside the gene matches. In nucleotides, the CDR3 is TGTGCCAGCATAGCGGGAGGGCCTAGCAATGAGCAGTTCTTC. Translating it yields CASIAGGPSNEQFF.

The CDR3 DNA reads TGTGCCAGCAGTTCGTTTTTAGGTAACACAGATACGCAGTATTTT. Encoded protein: CASSSFLGNTDTQYF. The J gene is TRBJ2-3, the V gene TRBV6-6; D gene ambiguous. Germline CDR1 reads MNHNY; CDR2 reads SVGAGI (reference sequence). The CDR3 is 15 amino acids. Trimming cost V 4 bases and J 2 bases, with 13 bases left between them.

This clone occurred a few times. The V and J genes are TRBV2 and TRBJ2-5; TRBD1 might be the D (5 bases). The CDR3 totals 13 residues. Germline V gene lookup returns CDR1 SNHLY and CDR2 FYNNEI. Trimming left V 4 bases short and J 2 bases short, with 8 bases between. CDR3 nucleotides: TGTGCCAGCAGTGCCCGACAGCAAGAGACCCAGTACTTC. Its protein product is CASSARQQETQYF.

This chain links TRBV29-1 with TRBJ1-1; no clear D. CDR1 SQVTM and CDR2 ANQGSEA come from the germline V gene. The germline V and J ends were trimmed by 0 bases and 0 bases, with 5 bases remaining between them. The CDR3 covers 13 residues. DNA for the CDR3: TGCAGCGTTGAAGATCTTGTGAACACTGAAGCTTTCTTT. Amino acids: CSVEDLVNTEAFF.

The chain has TRBV28 and TRBJ1-2, with TRBD1 as a possible D gene (5 bases). The CDR3 has 12 amino acids. CDR1 and CDR2 (germline): MDHEN, SYDVKM. V was clipped by 5 bases and J by 8 bases, with 12 bases between them. CDR3 in amino acids: CASSLGARGYTF. Here the CDR3 DNA reads TGTGCCAGCAGTCTCGGGGCTAGGGGCTACACCTTC.

In this sample, this clone turned up a few times. This chain connects TRBV15 to TRBJ2-1; D unclear. The V end lost 1 base, the J end lost 6 bases, and 7 bases lay between the germline ends. Germline V gene data show CDR1 as LNHNV and CDR2 as YYDKDF (reference sequence). CDR3 size: 13 residues. Here the CDR3 DNA reads TGTGCCACCAGCAGAGGACGCGGCAATGAGCAGTTCTTC. Translation: CATSRGRGNEQFF.

The chain is built from TRBV5-4 and TRBJ1-1; no definite D call. This CDR3 is built from 13 residues. The V and J ends lost 3 bases and 1 base respectively, with 7 bases between them. CDR1 and CDR2 (germline): SGHNT, YYREEE (reference sequence). CDR3 protein: CASSSTPNTEAFF. As DNA, the CDR3 is TGTGCCAGCAGCTCAACACCGAACACTGAAGCTTTCTTT.

This clone was counted ten times or more. In DNA, the CDR3 is TGCGCCAGCAGCTTGCCTGCCTCAGGGACCTACGAGCAGTACTTC. Protein sequence: CASSLPASGTYEQYF. This rearrangement joins TRBV5-1 to TRBJ2-7; a possible D gene is TRBD1 (5 bases). Trimming pared 1 base from V and 2 bases from J, leaving 13 bases between. This CDR3 spans 15 amino acids. Germline values: CDR1 SGHRS, CDR2 YFSETQ.

The V gene is TRBV7-9, the J gene TRBJ1-5; TRBD1 might be the D (5 bases). Germline V gives CDR1 SEHNR, CDR2 FQNEAQ (reference sequence). This CDR3 region has 15 residues. V shed 0 bases and J shed 6 bases, with 12 bases lying between them. CDR3 region: CASSLAGQLRQPQHF. CDR3 sequence (DNA): TGTGCCAGCAGCTTAGCGGGGCAGCTTCGTCAGCCCCAGCATTTT.

The V gene is TRBV5-1, the J gene TRBJ2-7; 10 bases map to TRBD1. CDR3 size: 15 residues. Trimming cost V 4 bases and J 4 bases; bases outside gene matches: 8. CDR1 and CDR2 from the germline V gene are SGHRS and YFSETQ. The CDR3 region has the DNA TGCGCCAGCAGCGACCGGGACAGGGGATGGTACGAGCAGTACTTC. Protein: CASSDRDRGWYEQYF.

The table lists this clone with a few counts. In DNA, the CDR3 is TGTGCCAGCAGCTTGGTCGGGGGCAATCAGCCCCAGCATTTT. This sequence encodes CASSLVGGNQPQHF. V and J are TRBV5-6 and TRBJ1-5; D ambiguous. The CDR3 runs 14 residues. Germline V lookup: CDR1 SGHDT, CDR2 YYEEEE. The V end was cut by 0 bases, the J end by 2 bases, with 6 bases between.

The rearrangement links TRBV28 to TRBJ2-5; no clear D. The CDR3 contains 16 residues. Germline CDR1 MDHEN, CDR2 SYDVKM. V dropped 0 bases and J dropped 0 bases, with 11 bases sitting between them. CDR3 sequence reads: CASSLWLLTYQETQYF. DNA for the CDR3: TGTGCCAGCAGTTTATGGTTACTAACGTACCAAGAGACCCAGTACTTC.